This TCR beta chain was identified in a study of T cells in Graves' hyperthyroidism and ophthalmopathy. The length of the CDR3 is 14 residues. Per germline, CDR1 DFQATT and CDR2 SNEGSKA (reference sequence). Trimming removed 1 base at V and 4 bases at J, with 13 bases between. Amplification of TCR beta CDR3 regions used RNA as the template. Researchers ran a first-round RT-PCR on the TCR CDR3 using the HTBI primer set. A single record per CDR3 protein comes from TCRdb applying MiXCR to the multiplex PCR reads. This table holds some 490,000 distinct CDR3 sequences, roughly 22% found once. V and J are TRBV20-1 and TRBJ1-1; D may be TRBD1 (5 bases). The specimen sequenced was blood. The TCR sequence derives from a woman aged 70-85 years with Graves' ophthalmopathy. In DNA form, the CDR3 reads TGCAGTGCTAGAGCCTGGGGGGTGGGCACTGAAGCTTTCTTT. Translation gives CSARAWGVGTEAFF.